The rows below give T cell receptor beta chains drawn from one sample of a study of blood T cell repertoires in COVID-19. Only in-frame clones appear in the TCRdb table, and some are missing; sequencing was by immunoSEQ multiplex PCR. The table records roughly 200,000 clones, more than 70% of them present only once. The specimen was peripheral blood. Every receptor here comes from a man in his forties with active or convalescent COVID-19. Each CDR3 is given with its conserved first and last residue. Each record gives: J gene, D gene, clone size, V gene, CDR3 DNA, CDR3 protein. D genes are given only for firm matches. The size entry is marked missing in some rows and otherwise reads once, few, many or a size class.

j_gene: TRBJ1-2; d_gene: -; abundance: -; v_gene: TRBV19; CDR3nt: TGTGCCAGTAGTATAGGAGTCACCCGGGGAAGGTACTATGGCTACACCTTC; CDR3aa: CASSIGVTRGRYYGYTF
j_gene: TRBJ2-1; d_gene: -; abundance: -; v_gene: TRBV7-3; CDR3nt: TGTGCCAGCAGCTTACTCGACAATGAGCAGTTCTTC; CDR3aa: CASSLLDNEQFF
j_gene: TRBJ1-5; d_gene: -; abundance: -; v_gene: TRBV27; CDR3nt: TGTGCCAGCAGTTCTCAGGGAAGCAATCAGCCCCAGCATTTT; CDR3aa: CASSSQGSNQPQHF
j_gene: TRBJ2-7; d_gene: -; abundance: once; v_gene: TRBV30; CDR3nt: TGTGCCTGGGTGGAGGGGAGCTCCTACGAGCAGTACTTC; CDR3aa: CAWVEGSSYEQYF
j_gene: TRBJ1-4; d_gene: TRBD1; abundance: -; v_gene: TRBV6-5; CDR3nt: TGTGCCAGCAGTTACGGGGACAGAGGGGAAAAACTGTTTTTT; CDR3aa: CASSYGDRGEKLFF
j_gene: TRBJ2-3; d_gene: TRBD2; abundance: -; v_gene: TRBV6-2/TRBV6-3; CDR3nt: TGTGCCAGCAGTTACAGGGGACTATTCACAGATACGCAGTATTTT; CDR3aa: CASSYRGLFTDTQYF
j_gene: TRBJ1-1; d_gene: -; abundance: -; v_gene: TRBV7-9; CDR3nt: TGTGCCAGCAGCCCCCCCAGGGGCGTTCGAACTGAAGCTTTCTTT; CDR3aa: CASSPPRGVRTEAFF
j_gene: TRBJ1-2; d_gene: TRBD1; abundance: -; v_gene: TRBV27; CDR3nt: TGTGCCAGCAGTTTCAGGGGGCAAGGCTACACCTTC; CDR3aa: CASSFRGQGYTF
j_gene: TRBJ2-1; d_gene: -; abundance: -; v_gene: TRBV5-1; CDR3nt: TGCGCCAGCAGCTTGGCCGCACAGGCTGTTGGTGAGCAGTTCTTC; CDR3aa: CASSLAAQAVGEQFF
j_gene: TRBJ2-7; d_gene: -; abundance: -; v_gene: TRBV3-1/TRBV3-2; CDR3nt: TGTGCCAGCGGAGTCTACGAGCAGTACTTC; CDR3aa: CASGVYEQYF
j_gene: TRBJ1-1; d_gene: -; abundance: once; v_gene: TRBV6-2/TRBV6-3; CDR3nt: TGTGCCAGCAGTTATGAGGAAGGTGGGACTGAAGCTTTCTTT; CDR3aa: CASSYEEGGTEAFF
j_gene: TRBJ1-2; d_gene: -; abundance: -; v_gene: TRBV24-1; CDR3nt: TGTGCCACCAGTGATCGATCCTCGGACTATGGCTACACCTTC; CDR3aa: CATSDRSSDYGYTF
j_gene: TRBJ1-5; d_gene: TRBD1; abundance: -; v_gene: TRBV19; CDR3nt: TGTGCCAGTAGTGGCCGACAGGGAACCAATCAGCCCCAGCATTTT; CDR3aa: CASSGRQGTNQPQHF
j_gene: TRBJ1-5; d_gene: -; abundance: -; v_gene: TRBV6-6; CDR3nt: TGTGCCAGCAGTTACCCTGAGGAAAATCAGCCCCAGCATTTT; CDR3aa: CASSYPEENQPQHF
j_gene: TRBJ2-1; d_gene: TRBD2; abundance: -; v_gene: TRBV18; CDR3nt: TGTGCCAGCTCACCAAGTGCTAGCGGGAGTGGTGAGCAGTTCTTC; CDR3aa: CASSPSASGSGEQFF
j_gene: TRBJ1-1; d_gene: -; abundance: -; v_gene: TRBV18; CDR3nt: TGTGCCAGCTCACCGGACACAGCGAACACTGAAGCTTTCTTT; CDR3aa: CASSPDTANTEAFF
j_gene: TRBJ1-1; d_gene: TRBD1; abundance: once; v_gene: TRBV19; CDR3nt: TGTGCCAGTAGTATTCTGGGACAGGGTATTTGGAACACTGAAGCTTTCTTT; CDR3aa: CASSILGQGIWNTEAFF
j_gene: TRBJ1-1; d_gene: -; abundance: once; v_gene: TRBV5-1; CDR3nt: TGCGCCAGCAGCTTGGGAGGGATAGGGAAACTTGAAGCTTTCTTT; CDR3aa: CASSLGGIGKLEAFF
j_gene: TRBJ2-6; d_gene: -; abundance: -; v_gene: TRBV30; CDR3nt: TGTGCCTGGAGTATCGGACAACTCTCTGGGGCCAACGTCCTGACTTTC; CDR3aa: CAWSIGQLSGANVLTF
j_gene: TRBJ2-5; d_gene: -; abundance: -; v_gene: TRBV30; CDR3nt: TGTGCCTGGAGTATCGGACCGGGGAGAGGCCAGTACTTC; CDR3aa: CAWSIGPGRGQYF
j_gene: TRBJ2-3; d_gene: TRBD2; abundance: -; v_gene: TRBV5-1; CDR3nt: TGCGCCAGCAGCTTGGGCCGCGGACTAGCGGGGGGGCCCCATACGCAGTATTTT; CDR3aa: CASSLGRGLAGGPHTQYF
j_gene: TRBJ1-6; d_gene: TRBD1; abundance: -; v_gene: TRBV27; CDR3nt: TGTGCCAGCAGTCCGACCTACAACAGGGGGGGTAATTCACCCCTCCACTTT; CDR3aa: CASSPTYNRGGNSPLHF
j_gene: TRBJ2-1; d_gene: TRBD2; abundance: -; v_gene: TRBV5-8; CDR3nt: TGTGCCAGCAGCTTTGGGACTAGCGGGGGGACCTCCTACAATGAGCAGTTCTTC; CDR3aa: CASSFGTSGGTSYNEQFF
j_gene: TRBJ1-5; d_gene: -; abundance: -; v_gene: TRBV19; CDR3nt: TGTGCCAGTAGTATAGAACAGGTTCCCAGGGATCCCCAGCATTTT; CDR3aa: CASSIEQVPRDPQHF
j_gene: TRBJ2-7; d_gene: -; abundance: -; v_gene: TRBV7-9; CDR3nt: TGTGCCAGCAGTTCACCTGCACGGAGGGGGCTACACTTC; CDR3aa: CASSSPARRGLHF
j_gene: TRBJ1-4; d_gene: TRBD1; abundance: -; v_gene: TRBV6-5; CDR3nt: TGTGCCAGCAGTTACTCTGGGACAGGAGAGGAAAAACTGTTTTTT; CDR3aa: CASSYSGTGEEKLFF
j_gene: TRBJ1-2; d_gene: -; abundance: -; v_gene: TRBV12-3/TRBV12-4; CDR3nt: TGTGCCAGCAGCACCGGGGGGAGGAATGGCTACACCTTC; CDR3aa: CASSTGGRNGYTF
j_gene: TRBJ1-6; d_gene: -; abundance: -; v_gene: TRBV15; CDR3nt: TGTGCCACCAGACGGGGAGGTATGGGGAATGTTAATTCACCCCTCCACTTT; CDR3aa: CATRRGGMGNVNSPLHF
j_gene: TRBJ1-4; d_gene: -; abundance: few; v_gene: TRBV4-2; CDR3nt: TGTGCCAGCAGCCAAGAGACGGACAAGAAACTGTTTTTT; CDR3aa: CASSQETDKKLFF
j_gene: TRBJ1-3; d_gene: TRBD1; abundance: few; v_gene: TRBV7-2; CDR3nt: TGTGCCAGCAGCTTTATATACAGGGGATCCGGAAACACCATATATTTT; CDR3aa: CASSFIYRGSGNTIYF
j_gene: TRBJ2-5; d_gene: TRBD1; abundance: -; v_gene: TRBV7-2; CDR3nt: TGTGCCAGCAGCCCCCAGGGGGCGGGGGAGACCCAGTACTTC; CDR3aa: CASSPQGAGETQYF
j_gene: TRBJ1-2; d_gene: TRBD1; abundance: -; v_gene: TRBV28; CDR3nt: TGTGCCAGCAGTTCGGGACAGGGTGATGCCTATGGCTACACCTTC; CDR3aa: CASSSGQGDAYGYTF
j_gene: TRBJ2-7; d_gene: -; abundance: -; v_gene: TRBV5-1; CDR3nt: TGCGCCAGCAGCCCCGGCGGGACTGGGTCCTACGAGCAGTACTTC; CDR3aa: CASSPGGTGSYEQYF
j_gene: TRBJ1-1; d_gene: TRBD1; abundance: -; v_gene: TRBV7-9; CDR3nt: TGTGCCAGCAGCTTAGGAGCGACAGGGTTGACTGAAGCTTTCTTT; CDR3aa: CASSLGATGLTEAFF
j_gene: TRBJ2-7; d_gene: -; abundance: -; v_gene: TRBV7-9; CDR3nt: TGTGCCAGCAGCCCCGCAGGCTACCGAGCCGAGCAGTACTTC; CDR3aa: CASSPAGYRAEQYF
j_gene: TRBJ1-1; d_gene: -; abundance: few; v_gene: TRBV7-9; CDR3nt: TGTGCCAGCACCCATTGGGCGGGGAACACTGAAGCTTTCTTT; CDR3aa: CASTHWAGNTEAFF
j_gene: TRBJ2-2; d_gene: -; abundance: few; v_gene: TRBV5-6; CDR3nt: TGTGCCAGCAGCCCCAGGGGAGCGAACACCGGGGAGCTGTTTTTT; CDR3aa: CASSPRGANTGELFF
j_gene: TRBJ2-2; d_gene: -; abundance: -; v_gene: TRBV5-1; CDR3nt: TGCGCCAGCAGCTTAGGCGGGGTTAACACCGGGGAGCTGTTTTTT; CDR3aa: CASSLGGVNTGELFF
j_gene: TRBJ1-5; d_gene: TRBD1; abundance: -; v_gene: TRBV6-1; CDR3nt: TGTGCCAGCAGTGAATTGCTTACAGGGGGACAGCCCCAGCATTTT; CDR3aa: CASSELLTGGQPQHF
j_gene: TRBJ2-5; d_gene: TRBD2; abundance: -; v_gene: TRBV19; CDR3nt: TGTGCCAGTAGTCCCGGGACTAGCGGGAGGGCCAGGGAGACCCAGTACTTC; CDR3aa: CASSPGTSGRARETQYF
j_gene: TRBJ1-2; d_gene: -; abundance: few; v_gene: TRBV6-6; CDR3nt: TGTGCCAGCAGTTACTCGAAAGGAACAGTGGAAGGCTACACCTTC; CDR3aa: CASSYSKGTVEGYTF
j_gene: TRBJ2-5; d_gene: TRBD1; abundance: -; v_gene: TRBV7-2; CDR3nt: TGTGCCAGCAGCTTAATGGGGACAGACCAAGAGACCCAGTACTTC; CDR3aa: CASSLMGTDQETQYF
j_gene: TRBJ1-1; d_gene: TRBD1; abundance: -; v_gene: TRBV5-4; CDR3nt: TGTGCCAGCACCTCCAGAGAATACGGGACAGGGGGGACTGAAGCTTTCTTT; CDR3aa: CASTSREYGTGGTEAFF
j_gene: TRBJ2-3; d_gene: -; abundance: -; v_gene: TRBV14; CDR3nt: TGTGCCAGCAGCCAAGATAGGGCAGGGTTACGCACAGATACGCAGTATTTT; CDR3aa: CASSQDRAGLRTDTQYF
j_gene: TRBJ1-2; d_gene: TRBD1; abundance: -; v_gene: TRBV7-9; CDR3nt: TGTGCCAGCACTGACAGGGACCTCTATGGCTACACCTTC; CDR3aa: CASTDRDLYGYTF
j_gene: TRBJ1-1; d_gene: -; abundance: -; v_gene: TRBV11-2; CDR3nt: TGTGCCAGCAGCAACGGGCGGGGGAACACTGAAGCTTTCTTT; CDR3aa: CASSNGRGNTEAFF